This T cell receptor (beta chain) appears in the sequencing data of a study of cytomegalovirus exposure and HLA in healthy donors. PCR employed 60 Vbeta and 13 Jbeta primers. The assay was immunoSEQ multiplex PCR, and TCRdb's table has in-frame clones only and misses some. This sample yields 150,000 or so clones, of which roughly 80% are seen a single time; approximately 9.8% belongs to the top ten. This clone was detected once. Its antigen is unknown. General study findings and limits: When a later analysis compared HLA-associated TCR beta chains with equally common others, the HLA-associated chains turned out to be more clonally expanded and to have lower generation probabilities.

This CDR3 comprises 15 residues. V lost 5 bases to trimming and J lost 0 bases, with 11 bases between them. In germline, CDR1 is MNHEY, CDR2 SVGAGI. This clonotype was sampled from a man younger than 35 in good health and CMV-seropositive. The source material was PBMCs. The chain employs TRBV6-5 and TRBJ1-3, with unresolved D. The CDR3 here is CASSRDFSSGNTIYF. The CDR3 nucleotides read TGTGCCAGCAGTCGGGATTTCAGCTCTGGAAACACCATATATTTT.